The 30 T cell receptor beta chains below were found in one sample sequenced in a study of blood T cell repertoires in COVID-19. Measured with immunoSEQ multiplex PCR; TCRdb has only the in-frame clones, and not every one. This table has roughly 250,000 clones, about 88% appearing once. The sequencing sample was made of peripheral blood. The receptor set was obtained from a woman aged 40-49 years who had recovered from COVID-19.

The table lists this clone with a count of one. The genes are TRBV2 and TRBJ2-7; 7 bases agree with TRBD2. From germline, CDR1 is SNHLY and CDR2 FYNNEI. The CDR3 extends over 15 amino acids. The V segment lost 6 bases and the J segment 1 base; nucleotides outside the gene matches: 9. Written as DNA, the CDR3 is TGTGCCAGCAGCACCGAGCGGGGCGGGTCCTACGAGCAGTACTTC. Residues: CASSTERGGSYEQYF.

V usage is TRBV19 and J usage is TRBJ1-6; 9 nucleotides line up with TRBD1. The germline CDR1 and CDR2 sequences are LNHDA and SQIVND (reference sequence). The CDR3 has 14 amino acids. The V and J ends lost 5 bases and 7 bases, in that order; junction bases with no gene match: 3. The CDR3 loop reads CASSAGTGNSPLHF. The CDR3 DNA is TGTGCCAGTAGTGCCGGGACAGGGAATTCACCCCTCCACTTT.

V usage is TRBV6-6 and J usage is TRBJ1-5; TRBD1 agrees at 9 bases. The J segment lost 7 bases and the V segment lost 2 bases, leaving 6 bases of the junction unmatched. This CDR3 is built from 15 residues. Germline loops: CDR1 MNHNY, CDR2 SVGAGI (reference sequence). The CDR3 bases are TGTGCCAGCAGTTACCCCGGGACAGGGAGCCAGCCCCAGCATTTT. Protein: CASSYPGTGSQPQHF.

The chain carries TRBV18 and TRBJ2-7; TRBD1 matches 7 bases. V shed 4 bases and J 5 bases; nucleotides not matched to a gene: 11. This CDR3 spans 15 amino acids. The germline CDR1 and CDR2 sequences are KGHSH and LQKENI. The CDR3 coding sequence is TGTGCCAGCTCACGAACAGGGGTGGACCTTAACGAGCAGTACTTC. Residues: CASSRTGVDLNEQYF.

This clone was seen a single time. The chain links TRBV27 to TRBJ2-1; 7 nucleotides line up with TRBD2. Germline V CDR1 and CDR2: MNHEY, SMNVEV (reference sequence). The CDR3 length is 15 residues. J was trimmed by 4 bases and V by 5 bases; bases with no gene match: 8. CDR3 coding DNA: TGTGCCAGCAGTCTTACCGGGGGACTATACAATGAGCAGTTCTTC. Protein: CASSLTGGLYNEQFF.

The gene calls are TRBV6-5 and TRBJ1-5; D uncertain. The CDR3 contains 14 residues. Germline CDR1 and CDR2: MNHEY and SVGAGI. Trimming removed 4 bases from V and 3 bases from J, with 10 bases in between. CDR3 sequence reads: CASSSPGDNQPQHF. CDR3 nucleotide sequence: TGTGCCAGCAGTTCCCCAGGCGACAATCAGCCCCAGCATTTT.

The gene calls are TRBV9 and TRBJ2-1, with 7 bases identical to TRBD2. Germline-derived CDR1 and CDR2 are SGDLS and YYNGEE. The CDR3 runs 17 residues. The J segment lost 0 bases and the V segment lost 0 bases, leaving 6 bases of the junction unmatched. Written as DNA, the CDR3 is TGTGCCAGCAGCGTAGATGGAGCGGGGAACTCCTACAATGAGCAGTTCTTC. Encoded protein: CASSVDGAGNSYNEQFF.

The chain joins TRBV5-8 to TRBJ2-7; weak D call: TRBD2 (6 bases). The V and J ends lost 4 bases and 1 base respectively, with 12 bases between them. CDR1 and CDR2 from the germline V gene are SGHTS and YDEGEE. This CDR3 spans 14 amino acids. The CDR3 DNA reads as TGTGCCAGCAGCCGGGGGACGGCTTCCTACGAGCAGTACTTC. Translated: CASSRGTASYEQYF.

Written as DNA, the CDR3 is TGTGCCAGCAGTTACCCGACAGGCACGCACTATGGCTACACCTTC. Its protein is CASSYPTGTHYGYTF. V usage is TRBV6-6 and J usage is TRBJ1-2, with D possibly matching TRBD1 (6 bases). Between the trimmed V and J ends, which lost 2 bases and 3 bases, there was a span of 13 bases. The CDR3 extends over 15 amino acids. Germline CDR1 MNHNY, CDR2 SVGAGI (reference sequence).

There are a few counts of this clone. The sample carries other DNA sequences with the same CDR3. The chain joins TRBV9 to TRBJ2-7, with no clear D. Germline values: CDR1 SGDLS, CDR2 YYNGEE. The V and J ends lost 0 bases and 0 bases respectively, with 7 bases between them. The CDR3 is 14 amino acids. CDR3 amino acids: CASSVAPSSYEQYF. CDR3 bases: TGTGCCAGCAGCGTAGCCCCCAGCTCCTACGAGCAGTACTTC.

This clone was seen once. The gene calls are TRBV20-1 and TRBJ1-2; no clear D. CDR1 is DFQATT, CDR2 SNEGSKA, per germline (reference sequence). This CDR3 comprises 10 residues. The ends were cut back, 6 bases at V and 8 bases at J, with 10 bases in the middle. CDR3 sequence: CSAFSSGYTF. CDR3 nucleotides: TGCAGTGCATTTTCGTCGGGCTACACCTTC.

The V and J genes are TRBV7-3 and TRBJ2-7, with D tentatively TRBD1 (5 bases). Germline V gene sequence: CDR1 SGHTA, CDR2 FQGTGA. With 1 base removed from V and 2 bases from J, the gap between germline ends came to 12 bases. The CDR3 covers 15 residues. Written as DNA, the CDR3 is TGTGCCAGCAGCTTAAGCGCAGGGCCCCCCTACGAGCAGTACTTC. Translating gives CASSLSAGPPYEQYF.

This chain uses TRBV11-3 with TRBJ2-5; TRBD2 might be the D (6 bases). This CDR3 is built from 13 residues. From germline, CDR1 is SGHNT and CDR2 YENEEA. V gave up 3 bases and J gave up 5 bases, with 10 bases separating them. The CDR3 nucleotides read TGTGCCAGCAGCTTTGATGGGGGGGAGACCCAGTACTTC. It specifies CASSFDGGETQYF.

The chain employs TRBV9 and TRBJ2-5; 9 nucleotides line up with TRBD1. The CDR3 length is 14 residues. Germline V gene lookup returns CDR1 SGDLS and CDR2 YYNGEE. The V and J ends lost 4 bases and 3 bases, in that order; junction bases with no gene match: 4. CDR3 protein: CASSPRTGEETQYF. The CDR3 region has the DNA TGTGCCAGCAGCCCCCGGACAGGGGAAGAGACCCAGTACTTC.

The chain has TRBV3-1 (or the pseudogene TRBV3-2) and TRBJ2-1, with D maybe TRBD2 (6 bases). The germline V gene has CDR1 LGHDT and CDR2 YNNKEL (reference sequence). The ends were cut back, 3 bases at V and 3 bases at J, with 15 bases in the middle. CDR3 length equals 16 residues. The CDR3 here is CASSQTYVADYNEQFF. The CDR3 nucleotides are TGTGCCAGCAGCCAGACCTACGTAGCGGACTACAATGAGCAGTTCTTC.

This chain connects TRBV27 to TRBJ1-2; 9 nucleotides line up with TRBD1. There are 14 residues in the CDR3. CDR1 MNHEY and CDR2 SMNVEV come from the germline V gene (reference sequence). J gave up 0 bases and V 6 bases, and 2 bases lay outside the gene matches. The CDR3 is CASRGTGPNYGYTF. The CDR3 coding sequence is TGTGCCAGCAGGGGGACAGGGCCTAACTATGGCTACACCTTC.

This clone was recorded only once. J is TRBJ2-3 and V is TRBV28; 7 positions match TRBD1. J gave up 3 bases and V 3 bases, and 6 bases lay outside the gene matches. This CDR3 comprises 15 residues. Germline loops: CDR1 MDHEN, CDR2 SYDVKM. The CDR3 region has the DNA TGTGCCAGCAGTTTGTACCAGGGGGTGACAGATACGCAGTATTTT. Residues: CASSLYQGVTDTQYF.

This chain uses TRBV5-1 with TRBJ2-3; 7 bases align to TRBD2. J lost 5 bases, V lost 1 base, and 7 bases had no gene match. The length of the CDR3 is 15 residues. Germline CDR1 SGHRS, CDR2 YFSETQ. The CDR3 bases are TGCGCCAGCAGCTTGAGAGGGGAGGGAGGAGATACGCAGTATTTT. It translates to CASSLRGEGGDTQYF.

This chain uses TRBV11-2 with TRBJ1-2; D is unresolved. This CDR3 spans 15 amino acids. Germline V lookup: CDR1 SGHAT, CDR2 FQNNGV. The germline V and J ends were trimmed by 3 bases and 0 bases, with 11 bases remaining between them. CDR3 protein: CASSFSQDSNYGYTF. The CDR3 DNA is TGTGCCAGCAGCTTCTCTCAGGATTCTAACTATGGCTACACCTTC.

V and J are TRBV21-1 and TRBJ2-3; the table's D call of TRBD1 was not tested on the DNA. TRBV21-1 is an annotated pseudogene. The CDR3 loop spans 14 amino acids. The CDR3 DNA reads TGTGCCAGCGCCGGGACAGTGGTGATAGATACGCAGTATTTT. Amino acid sequence: CASAGTVVIDTQYF.

In DNA form, the CDR3 reads TGTGCCAGCAGCTTGCTGCAGGGTAGATCCTACGAGCAGTACTTC. This sequence encodes CASSLLQGRSYEQYF. The chain couples TRBV7-9 to TRBJ2-7, with a tentative D call TRBD1 (5 bases). This CDR3 is built from 15 residues. Trimming cost V 3 bases and J 1 base, with 13 bases left between them. CDR1 is SEHNR, CDR2 FQNEAQ, per germline (reference sequence).

The chain has TRBV7-2 and TRBJ2-2; the match to TRBD2 covers 9 bases. After removal of 2 bases from V and 5 bases from J, the junction contained 9 bases not matched to a gene. The CDR3 totals 17 residues. Germline V gene data show CDR1 as SGHTA and CDR2 as FQGNSA. The CDR3 reads CASSLSGGPGSTGELFF. DNA of the CDR3: TGTGCCAGCAGCTTAAGCGGGGGGCCGGGGAGTACCGGGGAGCTGTTTTTT.

The chain links TRBV9 to TRBJ2-7; TRBD2 might be the D (6 bases). The germline V and J ends were trimmed by 4 bases and 0 bases, with 17 bases remaining between them. The CDR3 length is 16 residues. Germline values: CDR1 SGDLS, CDR2 YYNGEE. The CDR3: CASSPSPEEGSYEQYF. CDR3 sequence (DNA): TGTGCCAGCAGCCCCTCCCCCGAGGAGGGCTCCTACGAGCAGTACTTC.

This chain connects TRBV2 to TRBJ2-2, with TRBD2 matching over 11 bases. Unmatched junction bases numbered 2, after V lost 4 bases and J lost 4 bases. There are 15 residues in the CDR3. Germline CDR1 reads SNHLY; CDR2 reads FYNNEI. The CDR3 spells CASSVAGGATGELFF. CDR3 bases: TGTGCCAGCAGTGTAGCGGGGGGGGCCACCGGGGAGCTGTTTTTT.

The chain employs TRBV5-6 and TRBJ1-3; no clear D. Germline CDR1 and CDR2: SGHDT and YYEEEE. Trimming removed 4 bases from V and 0 bases from J, with 17 bases in between. This CDR3 contains 17 residues. DNA of the CDR3: TGTGCCAGCAGCGATTGGACCGGGGTCCTCTCTGGAAACACCATATATTTT. Translated, it gives CASSDWTGVLSGNTIYF.

The chain links TRBV7-2 to TRBJ2-1, with D perhaps TRBD2 (6 bases). Trimming cost V 1 base and J 7 bases, with 11 bases left between them. The CDR3 has 14 residues. From germline, CDR1 is SGHTA and CDR2 FQGNSA. CDR3 region: CASSLEVRGNEQFF. In DNA, the CDR3 is TGTGCCAGCAGCTTAGAGGTTCGGGGGAATGAGCAGTTCTTC.

CDR3 sequence (DNA): TGTGCCACCAGTACCCCGGGGGAGCGGGAGGCCGTAAACACCGGGGAGCTGTTTTTT. This codes for CATSTPGEREAVNTGELFF. The gene calls are TRBV24-1 and TRBJ2-2, with TRBD2 identical over 9 bases. This CDR3 has 19 amino acids. The trim removed 6 bases at V and 2 bases at J, leaving 15 bases unmatched. Germline V CDR1 and CDR2: KGHDR, SFDVKD.

The chain uses TRBV7-2 and TRBJ2-7; 10 bases fit TRBD2. The CDR3 has 15 amino acids. V shed 3 bases and J 3 bases; nucleotides not matched to a gene: 5. Germline assignment: CDR1 SGHTA and CDR2 FQGNSA. As DNA, the CDR3 is TGTGCCAGCAGCTTCCCCGGACTAGCGGACTACGAGCAGTACTTC. It translates to CASSFPGLADYEQYF.

This clone was seen ten or more times. Other DNA variants within this sample encode the same CDR3. V is TRBV11-1 and J is TRBJ2-7; TRBD1 might be the D (5 bases). The V and J ends lost 6 bases and 3 bases respectively, with 9 bases between them. Germline V CDR1 and CDR2: SGHAT, FQDESV (reference sequence). There are 12 residues in the CDR3. The DNA of the CDR3 is TGTGCCAGCAGTCCCGACAGCTACGAGCAGTACTTC. Amino acid sequence: CASSPDSYEQYF.

CDR3 DNA sequence: TGTGCCAGCAGCGCCGGGACTAGCGGGAGGGCTTTAGCCAAAAACATTCAGTACTTC. Translation: CASSAGTSGRALAKNIQYF. The chain joins TRBV3-1 (or the pseudogene TRBV3-2) to TRBJ2-4, with TRBD2 identical over 16 bases. Trimming cost V 5 bases and J 0 bases; bases outside gene matches: 7. Per germline, CDR1 LGHDT and CDR2 YNNKEL (reference sequence). The CDR3 consists of 19 residues.